These 23 T cell receptor beta chains came from one sample sequenced in a study of PD-1 blockade in mismatch repair-deficient tumors. Using immunoSEQ multiplex PCR, the repertoire was profiled, and TCRdb retains in-frame clones only, with some absent. Counted here are 120,000 or so clones, around 83% occurring once; the ten biggest clones make up 13%. The sample in question was peripheral blood, obtained 44 weeks after starting pembrolizumab. These receptors were taken from an adult with mismatch repair-deficient cancer.

This rearrangement joins TRBV19 to TRBJ1-1; 9 bases are a match to TRBD1. The V gene's germline CDR1 is LNHDA and CDR2 SQIVND (reference sequence). With 9 bases clipped from V and 4 bases from J, the junction kept 6 bases outside the gene matches. The CDR3 has 13 residues. In DNA, the CDR3 is TGTGCCAGCTTGACAGGGGGTCTCACTGAAGCTTTCTTT. Protein: CASLTGGLTEAFF. Full variable domain (missing parts from reference TRBV19 and TRBJ1-1): DGGITQSPKYLFRKEGQNVTLSCEQNLNHDAMYWYRQDPGQGLRLIYYSQIVNDFQKGDIAEGYSVSREKKESFPLTVTSAQKNPTAFYLCASLTGGLTEAFFGQGTRLTVV.

The CDR3 DNA sequence: TGTGCCAGCAGTTTTTGGGGTCGTGGTGAAAAACTGTTTTTT. Protein sequence: CASSFWGRGEKLFF. The chain carries TRBV27 and TRBJ1-4; the D is unclear. Germline-derived CDR1 and CDR2 are MNHEY and SMNVEV (reference sequence). The V gene lost 3 bases and the J gene lost 7 bases, with 12 bases spanning the gap. This CDR3 has 14 amino acids.

The chain employs TRBV7-3 and TRBJ2-1; maybe TRBD2 (5 bases). CDR1 SGHTA and CDR2 FQGTGA come from the germline V gene. This CDR3 has 15 amino acids. Trimming pared 5 bases from V and 4 bases from J, leaving 15 bases between. The CDR3 here is CASSPLSASYNEQFF. The CDR3 nucleotides read TGTGCCAGCAGCCCACTTAGCGCCTCATACAATGAGCAGTTCTTC. Together with reference TRBV7-3 and TRBJ2-1, the CDR3 gives the full variable domain: GAGVSQTPSNKVTEKGKYVELRCDPISGHTALYWYRQSLGQGPEFLIYFQGTGAADDSGLPNDRFFAVRPEGSVSTLKIQRTERGDSAVYLCASSPLSASYNEQFFGPGTRLTVL.

The CDR3 region has the DNA TGTGCCAGCAGCCCCGGGACAGGGAGTGCTAGCGAGCAGTACTTC. This codes for CASSPGTGSASEQYF. This sequence joins TRBV11-3 and TRBJ2-7; TRBD1 agrees at 9 bases. Unmatched junction bases numbered 11, after V lost 5 bases and J lost 6 bases. Germline V lookup: CDR1 SGHNT, CDR2 YENEEA. The CDR3 extends over 15 amino acids. The whole variable domain, remainder taken from reference TRBV11-3 and TRBJ2-7, is EAGVVQSPRYKIIEKKQPVAFWCNPISGHNTLYWYLQNLGQGPELLIRYENEEAVDDSQLPKDRFSAERLKGVDSTLKIQPAELGDSAVYLCASSPGTGSASEQYFGPGTRLTVT.

The chain recombines TRBV19 with TRBJ2-7, with D perhaps matching TRBD1 (6 bases). The CDR3 sequence is 15 residues long. Germline CDR1 is LNHDA and CDR2 is SQIVND (reference sequence). The germline V and J ends were trimmed by 4 bases and 6 bases, with 19 bases remaining between them. Written as DNA, the CDR3 is TGTGCCAGTAGTACAACCCGTGAGGGGGTGGGCGAGCAGTACTTC. Translation: CASSTTREGVGEQYF.

This rearrangement joins TRBV18 to TRBJ1-1; 10 nucleotides match TRBD1. CDR1 is KGHSH, CDR2 LQKENI, per germline. This CDR3 spans 16 amino acids. V lost 0 bases and J lost 6; bases outside the gene matches: 7. CDR3 DNA sequence: TGTGCCAGCTCACCACCTGGGACAGGGGCTTTCGCTGAAGCTTTCTTT. This codes for CASSPPGTGAFAEAFF.

The chain has TRBV30 and TRBJ1-4, with D perhaps matching TRBD1 (5 bases). This CDR3 has 16 residues. V gave up 0 bases and J gave up 8 bases, with 19 bases separating them. From germline, CDR1 is GTSNPN and CDR2 SVGIG (reference sequence). CDR3 protein: CAWSVWGRGLGEKLFF. The CDR3 DNA reads TGTGCCTGGAGTGTATGGGGTCGGGGGTTAGGGGAAAAACTGTTTTTT. Complete variable domain (other parts from reference TRBV30 and TRBJ1-4): SQTIHQWPATLVQPVGSPLSLECTVEGTSNPNLYWYRQAAGRGLQLLFYSVGIGQISSEVPQNLSASRPQDRQFILSSKKLLLSDSGFYLCAWSVWGRGLGEKLFFGSGTQLSVL.

The chain uses TRBV10-2 and TRBJ2-3; D unresolved. CDR3 length equals 12 residues. Per germline, CDR1 WSHSY and CDR2 SAAADI. Between the trimmed V and J ends, which lost 2 bases and 4 bases, there was a span of 4 bases. The CDR3 is CASSELPDTQYF. The CDR3 nucleotides read TGCGCCAGCAGTGAGCTTCCAGATACGCAGTATTTT.

This chain connects TRBV4-1 to TRBJ1-1; D ambiguous. CDR1 is MGHRA, CDR2 YSYEKL, per germline. The CDR3 sequence is 15 residues long. Trimming stripped 0 bases from V and 1 base from J, with 9 bases between. Written as DNA, the CDR3 is TGCGCCAGCAGCCAAGATCTCACGACGAACACTGAAGCTTTCTTT. Protein product: CASSQDLTTNTEAFF.

The chain is built from TRBV11-2 and TRBJ2-1; TRBD2 agrees at 8 bases. This CDR3 has 14 residues. CDR1 and CDR2 (germline): SGHAT, FQNNGV. Unmatched junction bases numbered 1, after V lost 2 bases and J lost 4 bases. The CDR3 DNA reads TGTGCCAGCAGCTTAATAGCGGGGTACAATGAGCAGTTCTTC. Protein sequence: CASSLIAGYNEQFF.

In this sample, this clone turned up a few times. The chain is built from TRBV6-4 and TRBJ2-3; 12 bases map to TRBD2. The germline V gene encodes CDR1 MRHNA and CDR2 SNTAGT. The CDR3 is 15 residues long. V dropped 6 bases and J dropped 4; count of bases not matched to a gene: 5. DNA of the CDR3: TGTGCCAGCAGCGCCGGGACTAGCGGGCCAGATACGCAGTATTTT. Amino acids: CASSAGTSGPDTQYF.

The J gene is TRBJ2-6, the V gene TRBV5-1, with D possibly TRBD1 on 6 matching bases. Germline V gives CDR1 SGHRS, CDR2 YFSETQ. The CDR3 has 20 amino acids. Trimming removed 4 bases at V and 0 bases at J, with 23 bases between. The CDR3 DNA reads as TGCGCCAGCAGCCACGGCCCCAGGGGACCATACCCCTCTGGGGCCAACGTCCTGACTTTC. This encodes CASSHGPRGPYPSGANVLTF.

The CDR3 coding sequence is TGTGCCAGCAGCTCAGGACGGAACAATCAGCCCCAGCATTTT. The encoded protein is CASSSGRNNQPQHF. The chain links TRBV13 to TRBJ1-5; D ambiguous. CDR3 length: 14 residues. The germline CDR1 and CDR2 sequences are PRHDT and FYEKMQ (reference sequence). V gave up 4 bases and J gave up 3 bases, with 10 bases separating them. Combining the CDR3 with reference TRBV13 and TRBJ1-5 gives the whole variable domain AAGVIQSPRHLIKEKRETATLKCYPIPRHDTVYWYQQGPGQDPQFLISFYEKMQSDKGSIPDRFSAQQFSDYHSELNMSSLELGDSALYFCASSSGRNNQPQHFGDGTRLSIL.

The J gene is TRBJ2-3, the V gene TRBV6-1; D is unclear. The V end lost 5 bases, the J end lost 0 bases, and 12 bases lay between the germline ends. The germline V gene encodes CDR1 MNHNS and CDR2 SASEGT. The CDR3 totals 15 residues. The CDR3 DNA follows: TGTGCCAGCAGTCTGGACGGTTCTAGCACAGATACGCAGTATTTT. Translating it yields CASSLDGSSTDTQYF.

This clone has just a few counts. J is TRBJ2-4 and V is TRBV6-1; D might be TRBD1 or TRBD2, each matching 5 bases. The CDR3 is 14 residues long. Germline assignment: CDR1 MNHNS and CDR2 SASEGT. Trimming cost V 10 bases and J 9 bases, with 22 bases left between them. DNA of the CDR3: TGTGCCACCGGGGCTCCGGGATCCCCTGTCATTCAGTACTTC. Translated: CATGAPGSPVIQYF.

The chain uses TRBV5-1 and TRBJ2-1, with unresolved D. The length of the CDR3 is 16 residues. The germline V gene encodes CDR1 SGHRS and CDR2 YFSETQ. Trimming left V 1 base short and J 0 bases short, with 11 bases between. CDR3 coding DNA: TGCGCCAGCAGCTTGACTACGAGTAGCTCCTACAATGAGCAGTTCTTC. Translating it yields CASSLTTSSSYNEQFF.

The chain has TRBV4-2 and TRBJ2-3; 9 nucleotides agree with TRBD1. This CDR3 contains 16 residues. CDR1 and CDR2 (germline): LGHNA, YNFKEQ. V lost 1 base to trimming and J lost 6 bases; unmatched junction nucleotides: 8. DNA for the CDR3: TGTGCCAGCAGCCAAGTTCAAGGACAGGGGCTGGATACGCAGTATTTT. This encodes CASSQVQGQGLDTQYF.

The V gene is TRBV11-2, the J gene TRBJ2-7; no definite D call. Germline CDR1 and CDR2: SGHAT and FQNNGV. The V gene lost 0 bases and the J gene lost 0 bases, with 12 bases spanning the gap. This CDR3 is built from 16 residues. The chain's CDR3 is CASSLDVTVPSYEQYF. DNA for the CDR3: TGTGCCAGCAGCTTAGATGTTACCGTTCCCTCCTACGAGCAGTACTTC.

A single count supports this clone. The V and J genes are TRBV7-9 and TRBJ2-7; 8 bases agree with TRBD2. Trimming at V came to 5 bases and at J to 0 bases, leaving 9 bases not matched to a gene. Germline CDR1 is SEHNR and CDR2 is FQNEAQ (reference sequence). The CDR3 extends over 16 amino acids. Here the CDR3 DNA reads TGTGCCAGCAGCCTCACGTGGGGACTAGACTCCTACGAGCAGTACTTC. This gives the protein CASSLTWGLDSYEQYF.

The rearrangement uses TRBV10-2 and TRBJ2-7; possibly TRBD1 or TRBD2 for D (5 bases each). The V end lost 7 bases, the J end lost 5 bases, and 15 bases lay between the germline ends. Germline V gene data show CDR1 as WSHSY and CDR2 as SAAADI. CDR3 length: 13 amino acids. DNA for the CDR3: TGCGCCAGCACATGGGACCTCGGGGACGAGCAGTACTTC. Amino acids: CASTWDLGDEQYF.

The chain is built from TRBV6-1 and TRBJ1-4; TRBD1 aligns across 10 bases. Unmatched junction bases numbered 5, after V lost 6 bases and J lost 7 bases. Germline V lookup: CDR1 MNHNS, CDR2 SASEGT. There are 14 residues in the CDR3. The CDR3 DNA follows: TGTGCCAGCAGGGCGACAGGGGGCAGTGAAAAACTGTTTTTT. Its translation is CASRATGGSEKLFF.

The rearrangement joins TRBV5-5 to TRBJ1-4; TRBD1 matches 11 bases. With 3 bases clipped from V and 0 bases from J, the junction kept 7 bases outside the gene matches. The CDR3 sequence is 18 residues long. Germline V gives CDR1 SGHKS, CDR2 YYEKEE (reference sequence). CDR3 sequence reads: CASSWSGQGATTNEKLFF. The CDR3 coding sequence is TGTGCCAGCAGCTGGTCAGGACAGGGGGCCACAACTAATGAAAAACTGTTTTTT.

The chain couples TRBV27 to TRBJ2-1; D possibly corresponds to TRBD2 (7 bases). The V and J ends lost 2 bases and 6 bases respectively, with 20 bases between them. The CDR3 runs to 17 residues. Per the germline V gene, CDR1 is MNHEY and CDR2 is SMNVEV (reference sequence). Here the CDR3 reads CASSLLGGRESPNEQFF. In nucleotides, the CDR3 is TGTGCCAGCAGTTTACTAGGGGGGAGGGAGAGTCCCAATGAGCAGTTCTTC.